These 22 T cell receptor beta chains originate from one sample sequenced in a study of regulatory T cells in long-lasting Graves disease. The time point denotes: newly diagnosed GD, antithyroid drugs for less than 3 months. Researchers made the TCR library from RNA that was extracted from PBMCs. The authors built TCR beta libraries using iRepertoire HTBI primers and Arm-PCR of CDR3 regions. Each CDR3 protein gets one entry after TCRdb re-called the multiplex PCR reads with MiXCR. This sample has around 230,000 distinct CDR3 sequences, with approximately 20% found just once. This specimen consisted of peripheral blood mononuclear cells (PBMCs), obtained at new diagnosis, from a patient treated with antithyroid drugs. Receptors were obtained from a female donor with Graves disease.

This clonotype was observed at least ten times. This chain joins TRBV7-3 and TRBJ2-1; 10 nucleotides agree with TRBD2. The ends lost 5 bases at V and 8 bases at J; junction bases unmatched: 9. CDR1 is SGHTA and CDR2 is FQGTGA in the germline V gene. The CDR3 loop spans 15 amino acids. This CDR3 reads CASSQGASGSYEQFF. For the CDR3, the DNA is TGTGCCAGCAGCCAGGGGGCTAGCGGGAGCTATGAGCAGTTCTTC.

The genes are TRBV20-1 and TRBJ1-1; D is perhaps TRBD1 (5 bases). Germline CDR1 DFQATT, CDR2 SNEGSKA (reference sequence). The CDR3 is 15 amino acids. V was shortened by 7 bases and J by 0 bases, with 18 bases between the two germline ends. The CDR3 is CSVRPGGTLNTEAFF. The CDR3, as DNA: TGCAGTGTCAGGCCCGGGGGAACTTTGAACACTGAAGCTTTCTTT.

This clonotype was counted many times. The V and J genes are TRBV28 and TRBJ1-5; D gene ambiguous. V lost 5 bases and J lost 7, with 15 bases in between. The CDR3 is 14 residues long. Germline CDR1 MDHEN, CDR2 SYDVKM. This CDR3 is CASSLMGPGQPQHF. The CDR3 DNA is TGTGCCAGCAGTCTCATGGGCCCGGGGCAGCCCCAGCATTTT. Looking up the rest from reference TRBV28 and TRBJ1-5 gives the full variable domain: DVKVTQSSRYLVKRTGEKVFLECVQDMDHENMFWYRQDPGLGLRLIYFSYDVKMKEKGDIPEGYSVSREKKERFSLILESASTNQTSMYLCASSLMGPGQPQHFGDGTRLSIL.

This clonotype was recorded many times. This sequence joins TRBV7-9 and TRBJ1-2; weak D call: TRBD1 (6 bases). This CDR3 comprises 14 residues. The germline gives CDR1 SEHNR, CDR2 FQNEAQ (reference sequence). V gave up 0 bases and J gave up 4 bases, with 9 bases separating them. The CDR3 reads CASSLAGRGYGYTF. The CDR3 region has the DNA TGTGCCAGCAGCTTAGCAGGCAGGGGCTATGGCTACACCTTC. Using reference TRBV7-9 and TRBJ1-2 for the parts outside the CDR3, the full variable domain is DTGVSQNPRHKITKRGQNVTFRCDPISEHNRLYWYRQTLGQGPEFLTYFQNEAQLEKSRLLSDRFSAERPKGSFSTLEIQRTEQGDSAMYLCASSLAGRGYGYTFGSGTRLTVV.

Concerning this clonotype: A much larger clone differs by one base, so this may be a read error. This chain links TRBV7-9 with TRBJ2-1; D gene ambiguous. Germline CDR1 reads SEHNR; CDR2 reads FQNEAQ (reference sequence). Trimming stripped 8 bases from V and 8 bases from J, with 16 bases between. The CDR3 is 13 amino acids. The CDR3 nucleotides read TGTGCCAGCGGCTCTGATGGACGAGATGAGCAGTTCTTC. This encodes CASGSDGRDEQFF.

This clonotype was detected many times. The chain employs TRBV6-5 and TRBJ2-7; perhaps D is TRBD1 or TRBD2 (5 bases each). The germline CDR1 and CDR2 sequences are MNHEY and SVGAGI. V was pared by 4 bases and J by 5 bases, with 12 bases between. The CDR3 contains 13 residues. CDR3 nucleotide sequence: TGTGCCAGCAGTTTAACCGGGACCGACGAGCAGTACTTC. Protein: CASSLTGTDEQYF.

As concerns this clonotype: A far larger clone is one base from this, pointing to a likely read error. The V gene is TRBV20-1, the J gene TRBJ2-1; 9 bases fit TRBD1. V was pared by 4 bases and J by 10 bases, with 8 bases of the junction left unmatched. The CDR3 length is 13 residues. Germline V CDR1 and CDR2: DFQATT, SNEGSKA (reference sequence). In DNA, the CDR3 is TGCAGTGCTATGGGACAGGGAAGATACGAGCAGTTCTTC. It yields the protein CSAMGQGRYEQFF.

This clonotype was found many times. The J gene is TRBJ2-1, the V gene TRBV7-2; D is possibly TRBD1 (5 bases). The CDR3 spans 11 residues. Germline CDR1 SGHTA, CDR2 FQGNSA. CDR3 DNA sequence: TGTGTCGAGACAGTTTACAATGAGCAGTTCTTC. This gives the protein CVETVYNEQFF. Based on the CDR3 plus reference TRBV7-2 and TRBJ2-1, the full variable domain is GAGVSQSPSNKVTEKGKDVELRCDPISGHTALYWYRQSLGQGLEFLIYFQGNSAPDKSGLPSDRFSAERTGGSVSTLTIQRTQQEDSAVYLCVETVYNEQFFGPGTRLTVL.

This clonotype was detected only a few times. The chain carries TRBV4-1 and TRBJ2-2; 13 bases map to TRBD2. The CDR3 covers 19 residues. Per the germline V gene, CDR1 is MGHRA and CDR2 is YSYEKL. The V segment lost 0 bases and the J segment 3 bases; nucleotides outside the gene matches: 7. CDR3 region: CASSQDRRLAGGDTGELFF. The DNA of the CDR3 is TGCGCCAGCAGCCAAGATAGGAGACTAGCGGGAGGAGACACCGGGGAGCTGTTTTTT.

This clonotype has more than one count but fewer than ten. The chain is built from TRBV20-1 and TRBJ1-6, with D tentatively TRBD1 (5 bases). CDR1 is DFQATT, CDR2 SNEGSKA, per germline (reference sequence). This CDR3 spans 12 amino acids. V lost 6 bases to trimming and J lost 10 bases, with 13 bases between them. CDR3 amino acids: CSARTGESPLHF. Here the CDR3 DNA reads TGCAGTGCCCGGACGGGGGAATCACCCCTCCACTTT.

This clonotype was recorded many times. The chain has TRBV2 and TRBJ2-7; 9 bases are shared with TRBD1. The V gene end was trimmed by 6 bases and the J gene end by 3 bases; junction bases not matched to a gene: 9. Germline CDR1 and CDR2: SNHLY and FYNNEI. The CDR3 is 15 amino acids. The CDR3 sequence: CASSLSGDRVYEQYF. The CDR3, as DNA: TGTGCCAGCAGCCTCTCCGGGGACAGGGTCTACGAGCAGTACTTC.

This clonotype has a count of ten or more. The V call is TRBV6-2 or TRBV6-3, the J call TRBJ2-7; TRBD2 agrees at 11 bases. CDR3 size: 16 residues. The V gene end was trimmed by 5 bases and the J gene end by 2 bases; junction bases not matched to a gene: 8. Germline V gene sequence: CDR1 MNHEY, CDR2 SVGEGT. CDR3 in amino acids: CASSKTSGSVPYEQYF. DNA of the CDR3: TGTGCCAGCAGTAAAACTAGCGGGAGTGTCCCCTACGAGCAGTACTTC.

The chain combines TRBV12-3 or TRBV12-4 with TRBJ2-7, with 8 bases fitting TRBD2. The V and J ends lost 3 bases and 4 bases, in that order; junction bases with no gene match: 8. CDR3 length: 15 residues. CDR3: CASSLMGLVVYEQYF. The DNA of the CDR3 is TGTGCCAGCAGTTTGATGGGACTAGTAGTTTACGAGCAGTACTTC.

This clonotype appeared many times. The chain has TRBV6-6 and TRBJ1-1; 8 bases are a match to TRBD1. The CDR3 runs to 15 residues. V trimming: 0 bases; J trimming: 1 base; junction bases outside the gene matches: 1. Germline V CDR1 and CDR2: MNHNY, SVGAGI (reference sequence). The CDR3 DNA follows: TGTGCCAGCAGTTACTCGGGACAGGAGAACACTGAAGCTTTCTTT. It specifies CASSYSGQENTEAFF.

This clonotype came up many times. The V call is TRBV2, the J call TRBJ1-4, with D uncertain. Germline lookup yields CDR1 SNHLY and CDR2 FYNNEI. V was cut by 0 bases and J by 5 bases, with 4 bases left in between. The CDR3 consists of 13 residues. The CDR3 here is CASSEARNEKLFF. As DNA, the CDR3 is TGTGCCAGCAGTGAAGCTAGGAATGAAAAACTGTTTTTT.

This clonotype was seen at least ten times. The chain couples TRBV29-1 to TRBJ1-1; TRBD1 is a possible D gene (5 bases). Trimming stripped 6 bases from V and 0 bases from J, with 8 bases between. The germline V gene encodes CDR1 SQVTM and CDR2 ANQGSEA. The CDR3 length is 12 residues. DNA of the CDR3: TGCAGCGTCTCGACAGTGAACACTGAAGCTTTCTTT. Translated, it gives CSVSTVNTEAFF.

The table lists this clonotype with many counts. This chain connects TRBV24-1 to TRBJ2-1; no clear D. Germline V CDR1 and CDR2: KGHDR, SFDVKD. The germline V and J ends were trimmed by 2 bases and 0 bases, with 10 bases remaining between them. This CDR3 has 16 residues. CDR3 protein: CATSDSGQSSYNEQFF. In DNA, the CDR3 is TGTGCCACCAGTGATTCCGGGCAGAGCTCCTACAATGAGCAGTTCTTC.

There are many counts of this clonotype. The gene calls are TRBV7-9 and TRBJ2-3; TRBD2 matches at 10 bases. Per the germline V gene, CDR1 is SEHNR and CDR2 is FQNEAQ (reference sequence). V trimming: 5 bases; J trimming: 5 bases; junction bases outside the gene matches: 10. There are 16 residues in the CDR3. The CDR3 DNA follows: TGTGCCAGCAGCCGCCTGGAGCTAGCGGGAGTAGATACGCAGTATTTT. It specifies CASSRLELAGVDTQYF.

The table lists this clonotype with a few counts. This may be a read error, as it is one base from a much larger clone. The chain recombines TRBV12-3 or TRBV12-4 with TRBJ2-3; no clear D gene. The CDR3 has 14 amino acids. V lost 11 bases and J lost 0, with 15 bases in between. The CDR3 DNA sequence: TGTGCCGGCGATTCGGCTACTAGCACAGATACGCAGTATTTT. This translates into CAGDSATSTDTQYF.

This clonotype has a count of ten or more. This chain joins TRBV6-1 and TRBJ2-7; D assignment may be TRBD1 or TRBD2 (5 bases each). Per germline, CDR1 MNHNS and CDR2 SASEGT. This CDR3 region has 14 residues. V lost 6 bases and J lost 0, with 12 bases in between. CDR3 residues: CASSWDATSYEQYF. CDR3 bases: TGTGCCAGCAGCTGGGACGCAACCTCCTACGAGCAGTACTTC.

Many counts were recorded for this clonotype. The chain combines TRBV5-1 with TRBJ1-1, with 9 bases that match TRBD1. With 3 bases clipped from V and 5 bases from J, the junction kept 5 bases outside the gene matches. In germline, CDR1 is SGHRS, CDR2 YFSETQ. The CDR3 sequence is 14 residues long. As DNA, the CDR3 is TGCGCCAGCAGCTCCTGGACAGGGGAAACTGAAGCTTTCTTT. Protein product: CASSSWTGETEAFF.

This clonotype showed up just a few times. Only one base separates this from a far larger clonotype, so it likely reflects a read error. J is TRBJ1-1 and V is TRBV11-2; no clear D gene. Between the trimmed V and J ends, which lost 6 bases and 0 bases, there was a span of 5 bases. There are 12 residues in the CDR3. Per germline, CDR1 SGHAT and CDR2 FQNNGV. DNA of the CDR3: TGTGCCAGCAGTCAGGTGAACACTGAAGCTTTCTTT. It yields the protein CASSQVNTEAFF.